This T cell receptor beta chain was observed in a study of blood T cell repertoires in COVID-19. Looking at the study overall: Whether acute or convalescent, the COVID-19 samples came from the United States, Italy and Spain. T cells, B-cell-depleted T cells, or PBMCs provided the cDNA or gDNA that served as material.

How the authors handled the data: Researchers report that nucleated cell counts were estimated from reference gene primer amplification. Libraries were prepared by immunoSEQ multiplex PCR; TCRdb keeps only in-frame clonotypes and omits some of them. The D gene and trimming were derived from the DNA, and the V and J assignments and clone size from that table. Of roughly 50,000 clones listed, roughly 86% are singletons. Germline assignment: CDR1 LGHNA and CDR2 YSLEER. This CDR3 comprises 15 residues. V gave up 6 bases and J gave up 2 bases, with 14 bases separating them. The sequence was collected from a man in his 70s with active COVID-19. Sequenced: peripheral blood. The chain is built from TRBV4-3 and TRBJ1-5; D unclear. The CDR3 loop is CASRRELTGNQPQHF. DNA of the CDR3: TGCGCCAGCAGACGAGAGTTAACCGGCAATCAGCCCCAGCATTTT.